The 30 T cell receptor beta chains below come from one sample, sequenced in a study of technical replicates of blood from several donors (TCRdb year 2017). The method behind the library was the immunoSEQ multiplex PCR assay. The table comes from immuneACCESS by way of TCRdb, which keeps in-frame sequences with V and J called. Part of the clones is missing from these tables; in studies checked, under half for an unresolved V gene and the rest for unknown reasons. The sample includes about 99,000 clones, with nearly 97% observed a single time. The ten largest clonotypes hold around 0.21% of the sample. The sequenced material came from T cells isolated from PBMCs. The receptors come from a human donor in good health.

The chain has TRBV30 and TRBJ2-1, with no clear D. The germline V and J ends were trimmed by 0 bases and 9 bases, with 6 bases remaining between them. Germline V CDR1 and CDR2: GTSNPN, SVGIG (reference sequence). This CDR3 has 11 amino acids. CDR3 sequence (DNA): TGTGCCTGGAGTGTAGCGTCTGAGCAGTTCTTC. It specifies CAWSVASEQFF.

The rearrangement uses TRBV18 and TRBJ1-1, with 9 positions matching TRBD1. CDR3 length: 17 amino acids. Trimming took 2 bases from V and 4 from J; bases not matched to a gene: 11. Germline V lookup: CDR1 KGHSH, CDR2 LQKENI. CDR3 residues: CASSPRGQGNAGTEAFF. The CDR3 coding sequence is TGTGCCAGCTCACCAAGGGGACAGGGTAATGCTGGCACTGAAGCTTTCTTT.

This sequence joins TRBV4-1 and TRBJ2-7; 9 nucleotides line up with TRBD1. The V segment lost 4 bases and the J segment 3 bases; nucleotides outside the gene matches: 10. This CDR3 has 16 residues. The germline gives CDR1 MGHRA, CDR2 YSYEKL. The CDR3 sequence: CASSRDLPGQGYEQYF. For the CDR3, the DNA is TGCGCCAGCAGCCGAGACCTGCCGGGACAGGGCTACGAGCAGTACTTC.

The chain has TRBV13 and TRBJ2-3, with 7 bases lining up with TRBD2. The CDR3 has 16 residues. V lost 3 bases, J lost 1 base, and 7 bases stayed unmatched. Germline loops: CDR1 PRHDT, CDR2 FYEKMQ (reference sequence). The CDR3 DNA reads TGTGCCAGCAGCTTGGGCGGGGGTGTGGGCACAGATACGCAGTATTTT. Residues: CASSLGGGVGTDTQYF.

This chain's CDR3 is CASSVEVDTGELFF. DNA for the CDR3: TGTGCCAGCAGTGTGGAGGTGGACACCGGGGAGCTGTTTTTT. The gene calls are TRBV6-4 and TRBJ2-2; a possible D gene is TRBD2 (5 bases). V lost 4 bases and J lost 3, with 9 bases in between. The CDR3 has 14 amino acids. The germline V gene has CDR1 MRHNA and CDR2 SNTAGT.

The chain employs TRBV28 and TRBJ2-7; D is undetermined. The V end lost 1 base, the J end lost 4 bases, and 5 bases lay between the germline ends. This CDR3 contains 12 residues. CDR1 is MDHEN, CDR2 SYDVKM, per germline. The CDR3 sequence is CASSLSAYEQYF. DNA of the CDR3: TGTGCCAGCAGTTTATCAGCGTACGAGCAGTACTTC.

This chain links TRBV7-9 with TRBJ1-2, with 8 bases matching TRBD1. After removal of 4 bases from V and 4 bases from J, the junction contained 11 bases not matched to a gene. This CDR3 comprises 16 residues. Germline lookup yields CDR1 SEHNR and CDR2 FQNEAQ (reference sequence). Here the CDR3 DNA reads TGTGCCAGCAGCTCCCAAGGGGGACAGGAGCCCTATGGCTACACCTTC. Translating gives CASSSQGGQEPYGYTF. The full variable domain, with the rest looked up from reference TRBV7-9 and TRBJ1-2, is DTGVSQNPRHKITKRGQNVTFRCDPISEHNRLYWYRQTLGQGPEFLTYFQNEAQLEKSRLLSDRFSAERPKGSFSTLEIQRTEQGDSAMYLCASSSQGGQEPYGYTFGSGTRLTVV.

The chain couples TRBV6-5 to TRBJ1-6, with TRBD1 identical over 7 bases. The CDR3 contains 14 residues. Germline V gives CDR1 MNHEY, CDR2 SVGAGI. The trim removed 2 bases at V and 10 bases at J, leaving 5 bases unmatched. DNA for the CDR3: TGTGCCAGCAGTTACACAACAGGGGTCTCACCCCTCCACTTT. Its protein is CASSYTTGVSPLHF.

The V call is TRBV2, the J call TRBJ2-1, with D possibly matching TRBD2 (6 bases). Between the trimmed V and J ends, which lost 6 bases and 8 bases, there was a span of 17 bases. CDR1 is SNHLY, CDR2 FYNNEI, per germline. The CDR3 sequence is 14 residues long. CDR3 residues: CASSPQPGEDEQFF. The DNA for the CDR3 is TGTGCCAGCAGCCCCCAGCCCGGGGAGGATGAGCAGTTCTTC. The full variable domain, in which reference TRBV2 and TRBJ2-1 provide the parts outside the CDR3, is EPEVTQTPSHQVTQMGQEVILRCVPISNHLYFYWYRQILGQKVEFLVSFYNNEISEKSEIFDDQFSVERPDGSNFTLKIRSTKLEDSAMYFCASSPQPGEDEQFFGPGTRLTVL.

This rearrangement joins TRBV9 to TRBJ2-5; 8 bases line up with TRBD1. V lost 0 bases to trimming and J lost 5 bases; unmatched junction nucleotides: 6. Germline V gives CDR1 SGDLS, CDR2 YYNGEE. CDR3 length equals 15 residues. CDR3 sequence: CASSVATGGKETQYF. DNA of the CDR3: TGTGCCAGCAGCGTAGCTACAGGGGGGAAGGAGACCCAGTACTTC.

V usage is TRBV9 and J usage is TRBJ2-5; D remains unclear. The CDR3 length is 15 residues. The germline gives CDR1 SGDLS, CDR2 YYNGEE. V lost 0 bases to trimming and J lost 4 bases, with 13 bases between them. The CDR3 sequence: CASSVATSFGETQYF. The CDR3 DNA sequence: TGTGCCAGCAGCGTAGCTACGAGCTTTGGAGAGACCCAGTACTTC.

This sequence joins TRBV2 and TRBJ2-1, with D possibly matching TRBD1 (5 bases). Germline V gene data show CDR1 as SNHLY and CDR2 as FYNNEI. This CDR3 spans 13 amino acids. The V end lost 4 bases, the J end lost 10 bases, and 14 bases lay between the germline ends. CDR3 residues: CASSGPGPGEQFF. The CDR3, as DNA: TGTGCCAGCAGTGGTCCAGGGCCCGGCGAGCAGTTCTTC.

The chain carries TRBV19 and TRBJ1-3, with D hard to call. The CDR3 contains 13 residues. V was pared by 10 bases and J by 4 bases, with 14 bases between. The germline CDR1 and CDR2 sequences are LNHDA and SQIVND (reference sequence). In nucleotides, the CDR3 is TGTGCCACCCGGACTGGTGCGGGAAACACCATATATTTT. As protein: CATRTGAGNTIYF.

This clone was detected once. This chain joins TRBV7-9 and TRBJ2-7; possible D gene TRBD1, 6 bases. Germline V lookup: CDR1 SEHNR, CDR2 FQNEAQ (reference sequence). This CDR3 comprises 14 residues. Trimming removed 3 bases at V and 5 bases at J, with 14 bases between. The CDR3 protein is CASSFMDSPHEQYF. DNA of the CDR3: TGTGCCAGCAGCTTCATGGACAGCCCCCACGAGCAGTACTTC.

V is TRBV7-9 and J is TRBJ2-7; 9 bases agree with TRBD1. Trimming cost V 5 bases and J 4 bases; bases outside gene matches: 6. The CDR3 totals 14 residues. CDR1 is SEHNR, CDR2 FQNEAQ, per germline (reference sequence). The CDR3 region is CASSPGTGRYEQYF. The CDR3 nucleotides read TGTGCCAGCAGCCCCGGGACAGGGCGGTACGAGCAGTACTTC. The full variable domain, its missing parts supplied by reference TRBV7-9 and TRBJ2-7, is DTGVSQNPRHKITKRGQNVTFRCDPISEHNRLYWYRQTLGQGPEFLTYFQNEAQLEKSRLLSDRFSAERPKGSFSTLEIQRTEQGDSAMYLCASSPGTGRYEQYFGPGTRLTVT.

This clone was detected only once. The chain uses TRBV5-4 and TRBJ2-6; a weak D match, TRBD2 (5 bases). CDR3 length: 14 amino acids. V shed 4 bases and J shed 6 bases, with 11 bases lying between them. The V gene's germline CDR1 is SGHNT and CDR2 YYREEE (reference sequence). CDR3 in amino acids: CASSTVLAANVLTF. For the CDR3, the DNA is TGTGCCAGCAGCACCGTTCTAGCGGCCAACGTCCTGACTTTC.

The CDR3 region has the DNA TGCGCCAGCAGCTTGGAGGGGACTAGCGGGAGGGGCGGGTACTTC. Protein: CASSLEGTSGRGGYF. The V gene is TRBV5-1, the J gene TRBJ2-7, with 16 positions matching TRBD2. The CDR3 contains 15 residues. Per germline, CDR1 SGHRS and CDR2 YFSETQ. Trimming at V came to 0 bases and at J to 12 bases, leaving 6 bases not matched to a gene.

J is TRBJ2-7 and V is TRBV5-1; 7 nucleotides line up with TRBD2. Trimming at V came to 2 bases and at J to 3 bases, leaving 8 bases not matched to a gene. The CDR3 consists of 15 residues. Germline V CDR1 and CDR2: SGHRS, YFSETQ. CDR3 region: CASSFQREEGYEQYF. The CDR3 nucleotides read TGCGCCAGCAGCTTCCAGCGGGAAGAAGGCTACGAGCAGTACTTC. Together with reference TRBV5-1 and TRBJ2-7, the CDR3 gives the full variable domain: KAGVTQTPRYLIKTRGQQVTLSCSPISGHRSVSWYQQTPGQGLQFLFEYFSETQRNKGNFPGRFSGRQFSNSRSEMNVSTLELGDSALYLCASSFQREEGYEQYFGPGTRLTVT.

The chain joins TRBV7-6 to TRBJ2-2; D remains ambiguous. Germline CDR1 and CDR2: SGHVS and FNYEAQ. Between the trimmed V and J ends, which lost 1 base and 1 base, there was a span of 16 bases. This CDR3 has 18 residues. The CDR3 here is CASSLGLPSVGNTGELFF. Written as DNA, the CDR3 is TGTGCCAGCAGCTTAGGTCTACCTAGTGTCGGGAACACCGGGGAGCTGTTTTTT.

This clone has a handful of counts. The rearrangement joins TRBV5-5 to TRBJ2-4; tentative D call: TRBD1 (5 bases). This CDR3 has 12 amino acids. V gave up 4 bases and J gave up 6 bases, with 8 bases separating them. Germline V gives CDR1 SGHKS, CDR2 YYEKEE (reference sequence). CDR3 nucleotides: TGTGCCAGCAGCCGGACACGAAACATTCAGTACTTC. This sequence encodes CASSRTRNIQYF.

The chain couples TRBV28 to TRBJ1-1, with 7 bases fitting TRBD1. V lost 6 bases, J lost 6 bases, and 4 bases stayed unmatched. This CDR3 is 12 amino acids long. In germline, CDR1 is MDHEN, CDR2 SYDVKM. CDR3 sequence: CASRDRDSEAFF. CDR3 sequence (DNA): TGTGCCAGCAGAGACAGGGATTCTGAAGCTTTCTTT.

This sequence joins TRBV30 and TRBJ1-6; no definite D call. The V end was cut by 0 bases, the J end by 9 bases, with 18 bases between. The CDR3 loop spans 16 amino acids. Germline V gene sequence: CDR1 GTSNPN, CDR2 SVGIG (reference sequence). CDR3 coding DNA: TGTGCCTGGAGTGTATACCAAATTTATCATAGTTCACCCCTCCACTTT. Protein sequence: CAWSVYQIYHSSPLHF.

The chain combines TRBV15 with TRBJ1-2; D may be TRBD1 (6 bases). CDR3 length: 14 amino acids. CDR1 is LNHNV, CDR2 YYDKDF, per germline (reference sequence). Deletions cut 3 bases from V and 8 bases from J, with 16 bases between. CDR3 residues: CATSSWTDLNGYTF. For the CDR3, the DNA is TGTGCCACCAGCAGTTGGACAGACCTTAACGGCTACACCTTC.

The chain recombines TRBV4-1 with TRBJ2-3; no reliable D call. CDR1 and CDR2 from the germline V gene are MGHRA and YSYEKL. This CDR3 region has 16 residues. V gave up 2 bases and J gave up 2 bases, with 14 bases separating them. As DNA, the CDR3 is TGCGCCAGCAGCCAAACGTCACAGACCTACACAGATACGCAGTATTTT. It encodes CASSQTSQTYTDTQYF.

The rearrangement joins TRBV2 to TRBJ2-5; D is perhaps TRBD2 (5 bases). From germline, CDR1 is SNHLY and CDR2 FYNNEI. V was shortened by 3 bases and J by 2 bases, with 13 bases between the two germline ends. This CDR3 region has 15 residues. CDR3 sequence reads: CASSDPRTGQETQYF. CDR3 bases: TGTGCCAGCAGTGACCCGAGAACGGGGCAAGAGACCCAGTACTTC.

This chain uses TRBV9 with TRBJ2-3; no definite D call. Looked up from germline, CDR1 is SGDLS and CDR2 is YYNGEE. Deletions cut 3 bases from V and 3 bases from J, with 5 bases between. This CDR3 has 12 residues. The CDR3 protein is CASSALTDTQYF. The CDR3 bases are TGTGCCAGCAGCGCCTTAACAGATACGCAGTATTTT. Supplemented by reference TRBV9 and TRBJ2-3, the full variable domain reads DSGVTQTPKHLITATGQRVTLRCSPRSGDLSVYWYQQSLDQGLQFLIQYYNGEERAKGNILERFSAQQFPDLHSELNLSSLELGDSALYFCASSALTDTQYFGPGTRLTVL.

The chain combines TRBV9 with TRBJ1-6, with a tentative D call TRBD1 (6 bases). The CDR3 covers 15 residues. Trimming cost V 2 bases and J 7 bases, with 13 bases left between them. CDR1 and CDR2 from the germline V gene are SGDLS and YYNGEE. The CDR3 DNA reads TGTGCCAGCAGCGTGTGGACAGACCTCAATTCACCCCTCCACTTT. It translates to CASSVWTDLNSPLHF. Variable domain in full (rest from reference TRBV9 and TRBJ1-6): DSGVTQTPKHLITATGQRVTLRCSPRSGDLSVYWYQQSLDQGLQFLIQYYNGEERAKGNILERFSAQQFPDLHSELNLSSLELGDSALYFCASSVWTDLNSPLHFGNGTRLTVT.

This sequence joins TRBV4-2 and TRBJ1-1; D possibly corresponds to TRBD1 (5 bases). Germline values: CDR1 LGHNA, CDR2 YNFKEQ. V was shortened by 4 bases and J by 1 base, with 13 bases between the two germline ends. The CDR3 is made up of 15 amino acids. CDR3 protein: CASSPGGVENTEAFF. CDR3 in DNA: TGTGCCAGCAGCCCCGGGGGGGTGGAGAACACTGAAGCTTTCTTT.

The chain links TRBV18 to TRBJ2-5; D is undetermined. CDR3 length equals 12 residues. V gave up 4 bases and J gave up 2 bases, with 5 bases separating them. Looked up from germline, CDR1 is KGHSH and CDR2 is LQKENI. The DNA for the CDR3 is TGTGCCAGCTCACAATTACAAGAGACCCAGTACTTC. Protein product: CASSQLQETQYF. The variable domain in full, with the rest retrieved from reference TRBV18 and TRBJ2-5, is NAGVMQNPRHLVRRRGQEARLRCSPMKGHSHVYWYRQLPEEGLKFMVYLQKENIIDESGMPKERFSAEFPKEGPSILRIQQVVRGDSAAYFCASSQLQETQYFGPGTRLLVL.

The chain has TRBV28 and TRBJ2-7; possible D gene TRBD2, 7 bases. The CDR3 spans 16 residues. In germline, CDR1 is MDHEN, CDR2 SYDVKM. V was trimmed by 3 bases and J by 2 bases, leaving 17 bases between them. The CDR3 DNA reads TGTGCCAGCAGTTTGGGGTCGGGGGGCAGCACCTACGAGCAGTACTTC. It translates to CASSLGSGGSTYEQYF.